This T cell receptor beta chain was identified in a study of shared clonotypes between healthy human individuals. Study overall: Per donor, CD8 memory used one plate, CD8 naive used two, CD4 memory used three and CD4 naive used three. General study results and limits: The authors expected sequencing depth to affect clonotype sharing among donors. Collection of samples was limited to blood; tissue repertoires likely differ.

V was cut by 5 bases and J by 3 bases, with 10 bases left in between. The CDR3 contains 13 residues. Looked up from germline, CDR1 is SEHNR and CDR2 is FQNEAQ (reference sequence). The naive CD8 subset, CD45RO-negative cells positively selected for CCR7, excluded terminally differentiated effector memory CD45RA+ cells. Note on this clone: Its antigen is as yet unknown.

Profiling relied on immunoSEQ multiplex PCR, and the TCRdb table lists in-frame clones only, not all of them. The table has around 700,000 clones, under 95% seen once. This chain connects TRBV7-9 to TRBJ1-1; D is uncertain. The source is a man younger than 40 in good health. Specimen: naive CD8+ T cells sorted from blood. The CDR3 DNA reads TGTGCCAGCAGCCCCCCCATAGACACTGAAGCTTTCTTT. Translating it yields CASSPPIDTEAFF.